The 15 T cell receptor beta chains below come from one sample, sequenced in a study of cytomegalovirus exposure and HLA in healthy donors. The PCR used 60 Vbeta and 13 Jbeta primers. Measured with immunoSEQ multiplex PCR; TCRdb has only the in-frame clones, and not every one. Of 75,000 to 85,000 clones in the sample, roughly 80% are singletons; the top ten hold about 1.1%. Input material: PBMCs. The receptors here all came from a male donor in good health and CMV-seronegative.

The chain combines TRBV10-1 with TRBJ2-2; 11 nucleotides match TRBD2. The CDR3 has 15 residues. Germline-derived CDR1 and CDR2 are WNHNN and SYGVQD (reference sequence). Unmatched junction bases numbered 4, after V lost 4 bases and J lost 6 bases. The CDR3 protein is CASSGSGRASGELFF. CDR3 DNA: TGCGCCAGCAGTGGTAGCGGGAGGGCCTCCGGGGAGCTGTTTTTT.

V is TRBV5-1 and J is TRBJ1-4; perhaps TRBD1 as D (6 bases). Per the germline V gene, CDR1 is SGHRS and CDR2 is YFSETQ. V shed 0 bases and J shed 2 bases, with 11 bases lying between them. The CDR3 runs 16 residues. The CDR3 sequence is CASSLATGSTNEKLFF. CDR3 nucleotides: TGCGCCAGCAGCTTGGCTACAGGGAGTACTAATGAAAAACTGTTTTTT.

This chain links TRBV6-5 with TRBJ2-1, with 14 bases fitting TRBD2. Unmatched junction bases numbered 5, after V lost 5 bases and J lost 8 bases. This CDR3 is 15 amino acids long. Looked up from germline, CDR1 is MNHEY and CDR2 is SVGAGI. The CDR3 coding sequence is TGTGCCAGCAGTCAGACTAGCGGGGGGGTTTATGAGCAGTTCTTC. Its translation: CASSQTSGGVYEQFF.

This chain uses TRBV30 with TRBJ2-4; tentative D call: TRBD2 (6 bases). CDR3 length equals 14 residues. Germline CDR1 and CDR2: GTSNPN and SVGIG (reference sequence). V lost 2 bases to trimming and J lost 1 base, with 9 bases between them. CDR3 sequence: CAWSSGVAKNIQYF. In DNA form, the CDR3 reads TGTGCCTGGAGTTCGGGGGTGGCCAAAAACATTCAGTACTTC.

The chain joins TRBV10-3 to TRBJ2-3, with 9 positions matching TRBD2. J was trimmed by 4 bases and V by 10 bases; bases with no gene match: 15. Germline lookup yields CDR1 ENHRY and CDR2 SYGVKD. This CDR3 region has 16 residues. CDR3 bases: TGTGCCACCTCTTCTAGCGGGACGGGGGGGGCAGATACGCAGTATTTT. Translating it yields CATSSSGTGGADTQYF.

This chain links TRBV5-4 with TRBJ2-1; tentatively, D is TRBD1 (5 bases). V lost 2 bases, J lost 3 bases, and 18 bases lay in between. The CDR3 covers 17 residues. Germline assignment: CDR1 SGHNT and CDR2 YYREEE (reference sequence). In DNA form, the CDR3 reads TGTGCCAGCAGCTTAACATTAGCAGGGTCCCACTACAATGAGCAGTTCTTC. This codes for CASSLTLAGSHYNEQFF.

The rearrangement uses TRBV18 and TRBJ1-1; no clear D gene. V was pared by 2 bases and J by 4 bases, with 11 bases between. Germline V gives CDR1 KGHSH, CDR2 LQKENI. The CDR3 contains 14 residues. Written as DNA, the CDR3 is TGTGCCAGCTCACCAGCGAGGGTCTCCACTGAAGCTTTCTTT. It yields the protein CASSPARVSTEAFF.

A single count supports this clone. Relative to the germline gene, one junction end is altered; a read error may explain this. The rearrangement uses TRBV7-9 and TRBJ1-2; 7 bases match TRBD1. Germline lookup yields CDR1 SEHNR and CDR2 FQNEAQ (reference sequence). The CDR3 consists of 18 residues. CDR3 nucleotide sequence: TGTGCCAGCAGCTTAGCGGGACAGAAAATTTCCGGGTCTTATGGCTACCCCTTC. This codes for CASSLAGQKISGSYGYPF.

The rearrangement links TRBV25-1 to TRBJ1-5, with 8 bases that match TRBD1. V lost 2 bases to trimming and J lost 3 bases; unmatched junction nucleotides: 6. The CDR3 contains 16 residues. CDR1 is MGHDK and CDR2 is SYGVNS in the germline V gene. CDR3 sequence reads: CASSEQGAVNNQPQHF. CDR3 DNA: TGTGCCAGCAGTGAACAGGGGGCGGTAAACAATCAGCCCCAGCATTTT.

The genes are TRBV6-1 and TRBJ2-7; D is uncertain. This CDR3 is 16 amino acids long. The germline V gene encodes CDR1 MNHNS and CDR2 SASEGT. V was clipped by 4 bases and J by 2 bases, with 18 bases between them. The CDR3 loop reads CASSGAPLSSAYEQYF. The DNA of the CDR3 is TGTGCCAGCAGTGGAGCGCCACTCTCGTCCGCCTACGAGCAGTACTTC.

V gene TRBV2 combines with J gene TRBJ2-2; D call uncertain. Looked up from germline, CDR1 is SNHLY and CDR2 is FYNNEI. The length of the CDR3 is 11 residues. V was trimmed by 4 bases and J by 6 bases, leaving 3 bases between them. The CDR3 coding sequence is TGTGCCAGCAGTGCGGCCGGGGAGCTGTTTTTT. Translated, it gives CASSAAGELFF.

The chain carries TRBV29-1 and TRBJ1-2; 11 bases match TRBD1. V was pared by 5 bases and J by 3 bases, with 17 bases of the junction left unmatched. CDR3 length: 18 amino acids. The germline V gene has CDR1 SQVTM and CDR2 ANQGSEA. The CDR3 DNA is TGCAGCGTTCTTGGACACACCGGGACAGGGGGTAAAGACTATGGCTACACCTTC. It translates to CSVLGHTGTGGKDYGYTF.

The genes are TRBV29-1 and TRBJ2-1, with a possible D match to TRBD1 (6 bases). Trimming cost V 4 bases and J 0 bases, with 7 bases left between them. The CDR3 contains 13 residues. CDR1 and CDR2 from the germline V gene are SQVTM and ANQGSEA. The CDR3 protein is CSVGQASYNEQFF. The CDR3 DNA is TGCAGCGTTGGACAGGCCTCCTACAATGAGCAGTTCTTC.

V gene TRBV29-1 combines with J gene TRBJ1-2; weak D call: TRBD1 (5 bases). The CDR3 is made up of 16 amino acids. V was clipped by 3 bases and J by 0 bases, with 17 bases between them. Germline values: CDR1 SQVTM, CDR2 ANQGSEA. CDR3 sequence reads: CSVEGGVSSANYGYTF. CDR3 sequence (DNA): TGCAGCGTTGAGGGAGGGGTTAGTTCCGCTAACTATGGCTACACCTTC.

V usage is TRBV4-1 and J usage is TRBJ2-1, with 10 bases that match TRBD1. Germline V gives CDR1 MGHRA, CDR2 YSYEKL. This CDR3 contains 17 residues. The V segment lost 4 bases and the J segment 5 bases; nucleotides outside the gene matches: 11. The CDR3 loop reads CASSRYGTGELDNEQFF. The CDR3 coding sequence is TGCGCCAGCAGCCGATACGGGACAGGGGAATTGGACAATGAGCAGTTCTTC.